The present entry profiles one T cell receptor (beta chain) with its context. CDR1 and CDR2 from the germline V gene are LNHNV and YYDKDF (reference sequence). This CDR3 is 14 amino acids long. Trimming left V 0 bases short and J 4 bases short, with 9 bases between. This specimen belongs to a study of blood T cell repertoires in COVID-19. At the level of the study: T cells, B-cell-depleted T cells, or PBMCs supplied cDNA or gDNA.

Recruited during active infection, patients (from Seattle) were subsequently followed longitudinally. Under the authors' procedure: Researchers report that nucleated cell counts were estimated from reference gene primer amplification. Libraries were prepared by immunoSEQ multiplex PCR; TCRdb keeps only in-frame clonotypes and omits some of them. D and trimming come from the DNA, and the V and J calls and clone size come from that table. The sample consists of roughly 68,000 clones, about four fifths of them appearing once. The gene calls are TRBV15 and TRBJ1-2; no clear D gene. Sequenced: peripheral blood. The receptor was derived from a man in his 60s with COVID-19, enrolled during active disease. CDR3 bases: TGTGCCACCAGCAGAGATTTGACACCCTATGGCTACACCTTC. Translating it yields CATSRDLTPYGYTF.